A selection of T cell receptor beta chains follows, all from one sample in a study of blood T cell repertoires in COVID-19. Profiling relied on immunoSEQ multiplex PCR, and the TCRdb table lists in-frame clones only, not all of them. The repertoire has around 300,000 clones, around 90% of them found once; the top ten carry approximately 1.5%. Material: PBMCs or T cells enriched from blood (not recorded which). All receptors come from a woman between 18 and 29 years old with acute COVID-19. CDR3s include the opening cysteine and the closing phenylalanine or tryptophan. The D gene is left open where the match is weak. Rows give clone size only sometimes, using once, few, many, or a class for an expanded clone.

>TRBV5-1|TRBJ2-6|19|-|TRBD1
CASRLRQGAQISGANVLTF
TGCGCCAGCAGACTGCGACAGGGGGCGCAAATATCTGGGGCCAACGTCCTGACTTTC
>TRBV30|TRBJ1-4|13|-|-
CAWDVGGGEKLFF
TGTGCCTGGGACGTAGGGGGAGGGGAAAAACTGTTTTTT
>TRBV18|TRBJ1-4|17|few|-
CASSPVRAAHPNEKLFF
TGTGCCAGCTCACCAGTCAGGGCCGCTCACCCGAATGAAAAACTGTTTTTT
>TRBV10-2|TRBJ1-5|16|-|TRBD1
CASSRGTGTGGQPQHF
TGCGCCAGCAGTCGAGGCACCGGGACAGGGGGTCAGCCCCAGCATTTT
>TRBV19|TRBJ1-5|15|-|-
CASERQGGFYQPQHF
TGTGCCAGTGAGCGGCAGGGAGGTTTCTATCAGCCCCAGCATTTT
>TRBV19|TRBJ2-7|13|-|-
CASSPGHNYEQYF
TGTGCCAGTAGTCCGGGACATAACTACGAGCAGTACTTC
>TRBV24-1|TRBJ2-2|14|once|-
CATSDLVAAGELFF
TGTGCCACCAGTGATTTGGTGGCAGCCGGGGAGCTGTTTTTT
>TRBV11-2|TRBJ2-7|15|-|TRBD2
CASSSLAGVPYEQYF
TGTGCCAGCAGCTCCCTAGCGGGTGTCCCCTACGAGCAGTACTTC
>TRBV10-1|TRBJ1-5|13|-|-
CASSQGSGQPQHF
TGCGCCAGCAGTCAGGGTTCGGGTCAGCCCCAGCATTTT
>TRBV7-8|TRBJ2-7|14|-|TRBD2
CASSPGLAHYEQYF
TGTGCCAGCAGCCCGGGACTAGCGCACTACGAGCAGTACTTC
>TRBV20-1|TRBJ2-1|10|-|-
CSAAPHEQFF
TGCAGTGCAGCCCCCCATGAGCAGTTCTTC
>TRBV18|TRBJ1-5|14|once|TRBD1
CASSPRQGYQPQHF
TGTGCCAGCTCACCCAGACAGGGATATCAGCCCCAGCATTTT
>TRBV30|TRBJ2-1|17|-|TRBD2
CAWSLSWTSGRGNEQFF
TGTGCCTGGAGTCTTTCATGGACTAGCGGGAGGGGCAATGAGCAGTTCTTC
>TRBV3-1/TRBV3-2|TRBJ2-3|16|-|-
CASSPQGGSPTDTQYF
TGTGCCAGCAGCCCCCAGGGGGGTTCCCCCACAGATACGCAGTATTTT
>TRBV7-6|TRBJ2-7|16|-|-
CASSPEVGGPSYEQYF
TGTGCCAGCAGCCCCGAGGTGGGGGGGCCCTCCTACGAGCAGTACTTC
>TRBV6-1|TRBJ1-6|15|once|TRBD1
CASGEIRDSYSPLHF
TGTGCCAGCGGTGAGATACGGGACAGCTATTCACCCCTCCACTTT
>TRBV19|TRBJ1-5|15|once|-
CASVREEECNQPQHF
TGTGCCAGTGTCCGAGAGGAAGAATGCAATCAGCCCCAGCATTTT
>TRBV28|TRBJ2-6|21|-|-
CASSLGFGTASLFSGANVLTF
TGTGCCAGCAGTTTAGGGTTTGGAACAGCCTCGCTCTTCTCTGGGGCCAACGTCCTGACTTTC